This T cell receptor beta chain is drawn from a study of cytomegalovirus exposure and HLA in healthy donors. The overall study: Of all 380 or so donors who were genotyped, 70% to 85% belonged to the Caucasian-associated ancestry cluster.

Points on this clone: Its target is not known.

Notes on the study in general: Per a later analysis, HLA-associated TCR beta chains showed more clonal expansion than other, equally common TCR beta chains.

Both 60 Vbeta primers and 13 Jbeta primers went into the PCR. The authors' processing: About 83 million unique TCR beta chains, about 12 million shared, were counted in a later analysis. Clones were read by immunoSEQ multiplex PCR, and TCRdb kept only the in-frame ones, dropping some. V and J calls and clone size are those listed in that table; D and trimming were worked out from the DNA. In all, the sample yields under 130,000 clones. The ends were cut back, 0 bases at V and 1 base at J, with 7 bases in the middle. Germline V gives CDR1 SGHVS, CDR2 FNYEAQ. The CDR3 runs 14 residues. V is TRBV7-6 and J is TRBJ2-7, with a tentative D call TRBD1 (5 bases). This sequence originates from a man aged 45-60 years in good health and CMV-seronegative. Sample: PBMCs. The CDR3, as DNA: TGTGCCAGCAGCTTAGCGACAGAGTCCTACGAGCAGTACTTC. This translates into CASSLATESYEQYF. Full variable domain (missing parts from reference TRBV7-6 and TRBJ2-7): GAGVSQSPRYKVTKRGQDVALRCDPISGHVSLYWYRQALGQGPEFLTYFNYEAQQDKSGLPNDRFSAERPEGSISTLTIQRTEQRDSAMYRCASSLATESYEQYFGPGTRLTVT.